This TCR beta chain was obtained from a study of blood T cells in healthy people across ages. Each donor supplied around 10 milliliters of peripheral blood. A minimum of 6 million PBMCs was isolated per sample. Primers used in a second PCR of about 6 to 11 cycles were a sample-barcoded 5' primer and a J-beta primer mix. A template-switch adaptor that had 12 random nucleotides put a tag on each cDNA molecule. TCRdb re-derived calls from the 5' RACE reads in MiXCR, one entry per CDR3 protein. The sample lists about 830,000 distinct CDR3 sequences; approximately 59% were seen once. General study findings and limits: Whereas aged donors had fewer naive CD4+ cells, long-lived donors had more of them and higher diversity.

The table lists this clonotype with a few counts. Its antigen is unknown. The specimen sequenced was blood. This receptor was obtained from a man aged 25 to 45 in good health.

CDR3 region: CASSYGPSYEQYF. CDR3 nucleotides: TGTGCCAGCAGTTACGGCCCATCCTACGAGCAGTACTTC. The J gene is TRBJ2-7, the V gene TRBV6-5; D is unresolved. V dropped 2 bases and J dropped 1 base, with 6 bases sitting between them. CDR1 and CDR2 (germline): MNHEY, SVGAGI. The CDR3 consists of 13 residues.